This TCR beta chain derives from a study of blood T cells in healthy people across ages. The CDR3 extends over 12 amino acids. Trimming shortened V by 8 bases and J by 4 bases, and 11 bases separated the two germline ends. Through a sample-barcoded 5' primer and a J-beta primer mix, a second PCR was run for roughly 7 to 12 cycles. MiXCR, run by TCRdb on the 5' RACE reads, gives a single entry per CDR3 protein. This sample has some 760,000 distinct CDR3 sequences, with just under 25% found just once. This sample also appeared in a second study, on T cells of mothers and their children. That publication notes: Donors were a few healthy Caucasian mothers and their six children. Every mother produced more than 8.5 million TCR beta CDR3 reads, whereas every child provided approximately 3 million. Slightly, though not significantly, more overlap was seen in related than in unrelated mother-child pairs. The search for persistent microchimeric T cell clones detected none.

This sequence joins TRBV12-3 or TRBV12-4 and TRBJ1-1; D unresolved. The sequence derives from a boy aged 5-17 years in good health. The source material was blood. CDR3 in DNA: TGTGCCAGCTTTCAAGTTGCCACTGAAGCTTTCTTT. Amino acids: CASFQVATEAFF.